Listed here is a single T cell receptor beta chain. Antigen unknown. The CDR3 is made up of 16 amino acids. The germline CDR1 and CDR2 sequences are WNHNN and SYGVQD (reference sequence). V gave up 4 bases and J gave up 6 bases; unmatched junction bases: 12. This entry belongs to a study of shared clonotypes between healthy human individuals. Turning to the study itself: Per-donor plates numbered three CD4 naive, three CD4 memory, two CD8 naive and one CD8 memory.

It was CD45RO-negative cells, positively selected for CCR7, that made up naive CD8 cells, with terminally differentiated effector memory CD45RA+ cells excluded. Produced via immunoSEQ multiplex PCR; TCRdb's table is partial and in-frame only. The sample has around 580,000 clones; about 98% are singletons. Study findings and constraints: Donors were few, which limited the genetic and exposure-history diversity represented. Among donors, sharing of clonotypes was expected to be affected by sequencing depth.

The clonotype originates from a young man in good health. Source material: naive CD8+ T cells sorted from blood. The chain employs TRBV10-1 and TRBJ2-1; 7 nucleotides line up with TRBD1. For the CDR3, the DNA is TGCGCCAGCAGTGGTCTGACCGGGACAGTTCCCAATGAGCAGTTCTTC. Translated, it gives CASSGLTGTVPNEQFF.